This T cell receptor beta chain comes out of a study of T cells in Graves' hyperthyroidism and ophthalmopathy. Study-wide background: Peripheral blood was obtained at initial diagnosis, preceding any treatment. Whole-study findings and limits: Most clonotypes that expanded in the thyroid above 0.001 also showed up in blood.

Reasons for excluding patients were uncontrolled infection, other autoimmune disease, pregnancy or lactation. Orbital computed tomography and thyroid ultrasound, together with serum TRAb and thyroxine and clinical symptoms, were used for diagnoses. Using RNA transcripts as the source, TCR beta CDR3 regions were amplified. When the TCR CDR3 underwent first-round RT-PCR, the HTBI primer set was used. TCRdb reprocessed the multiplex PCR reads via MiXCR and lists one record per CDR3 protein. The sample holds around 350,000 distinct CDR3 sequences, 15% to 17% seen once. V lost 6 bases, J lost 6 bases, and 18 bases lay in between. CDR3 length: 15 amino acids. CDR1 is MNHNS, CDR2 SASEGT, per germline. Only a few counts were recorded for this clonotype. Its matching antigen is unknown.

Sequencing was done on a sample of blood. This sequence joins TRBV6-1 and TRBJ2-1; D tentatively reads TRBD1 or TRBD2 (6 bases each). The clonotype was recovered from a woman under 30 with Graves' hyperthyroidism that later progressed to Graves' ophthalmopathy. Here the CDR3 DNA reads TGTGCCAGCAGGTACGGGCCTAGGGGGGCCAATGAGCAGTTCTTC. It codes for CASRYGPRGANEQFF.